This entry features one T cell receptor beta chain sequence. Its target is unknown. Combining a sample-barcoded 5' primer with a J-beta primer mix, a second PCR ran for roughly 7 to 11 cycles. TCRdb itself ran the 5' RACE reads through MiXCR, one entry per CDR3 protein. The sample includes 1.5 million to 1.9 million distinct CDR3 sequences, around 40% seen only once; the top ten take over 3.5%. The sample belongs to a study of blood T cells in healthy people across ages. The study's findings and limits: Unsorted PBMC input precluded a conclusive naive versus antigen-experienced comparison. Older age went with lower TCR beta diversity per million T cells, in a roughly linear way.

CDR3 length: 15 amino acids. V lost 1 base to trimming and J lost 6 bases; unmatched junction nucleotides: 5. Germline values: CDR1 SGHTA, CDR2 FQGNSA. The sequence came from a woman younger than 30 in good health. V gene TRBV7-2 combines with J gene TRBJ1-5, with 8 bases lining up with TRBD1. Sequencing was carried out using blood. CDR3 DNA: TGTGCCAGCAGCTTAGACAGGGGGGAGTTTCAGCCCCAGCATTTT. Translating gives CASSLDRGEFQPQHF.